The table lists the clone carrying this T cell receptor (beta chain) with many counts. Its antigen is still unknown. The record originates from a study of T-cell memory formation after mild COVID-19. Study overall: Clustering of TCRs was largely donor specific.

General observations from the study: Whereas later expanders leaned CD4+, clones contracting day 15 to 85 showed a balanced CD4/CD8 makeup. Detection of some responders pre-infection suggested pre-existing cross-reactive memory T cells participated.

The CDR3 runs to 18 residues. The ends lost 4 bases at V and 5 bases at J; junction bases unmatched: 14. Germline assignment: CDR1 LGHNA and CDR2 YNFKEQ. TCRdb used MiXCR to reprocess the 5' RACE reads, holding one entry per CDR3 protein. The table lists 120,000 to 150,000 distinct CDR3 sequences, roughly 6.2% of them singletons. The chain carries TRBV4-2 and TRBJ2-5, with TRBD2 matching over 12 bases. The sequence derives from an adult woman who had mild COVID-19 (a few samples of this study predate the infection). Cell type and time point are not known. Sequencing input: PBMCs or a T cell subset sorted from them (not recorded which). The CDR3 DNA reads TGTGCCAGCAGCCCCGGACCGGTAGGACTAGCGGGAAAGGAGACCCAGTACTTC. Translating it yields CASSPGPVGLAGKETQYF.